The 8 T cell receptor beta chains presented below share a single source sample, sequenced in a study of beta chain features in type 1 diabetes. What these receptors recognize is not known. Overall study results and limits: Moderate but significant shortening of TCRB CDR3s was recorded in all four CD4+ subsets from Type 1 diabetes patients.

Expressed TCRB transcripts were sequenced because the isolated RNA had all been reverse transcribed beforehand. Generated by immunoSEQ multiplex PCR, the TCRdb table keeps only in-frame clones and is missing some. The profile shows about 740,000 clones, roughly an eighth of them singletons. The sequenced sample consisted of naive CD4+ T cells from blood. These receptors were taken from a man younger than 30 with type 1 diabetes.

J is TRBJ1-4 and V is TRBV18; tentative D call: TRBD1 (6 bases). The CDR3 loop spans 15 amino acids. The V gene's germline CDR1 is KGHSH and CDR2 LQKENI. Between the trimmed V and J ends, which lost 6 bases and 6 bases, there was a span of 17 bases. CDR3 sequence reads: CASSGPGGLDEKLFF. For the CDR3, the DNA is TGTGCCAGCTCCGGCCCGGGGGGGCTGGATGAAAAACTGTTTTTT. Full variable domain (remainder filled in from reference TRBV18 and TRBJ1-4): NAGVMQNPRHLVRRRGQEARLRCSPMKGHSHVYWYRQLPEEGLKFMVYLQKENIIDESGMPKERFSAEFPKEGPSILRIQQVVRGDSAAYFCASSGPGGLDEKLFFGSGTQLSVL.

This rearrangement joins TRBV6-5 to TRBJ1-3; D is unresolved. V was cut by 6 bases and J by 4 bases, with 10 bases left in between. The CDR3 loop spans 13 amino acids. The germline V gene has CDR1 MNHEY and CDR2 SVGAGI. The CDR3 DNA follows: TGTGCCAGCAGACCCAAAGGAGGAAACACCATATATTTT. Amino acid sequence: CASRPKGGNTIYF.

The gene calls are TRBV14 and TRBJ2-1; D gene uncertain. Trimming removed 4 bases at V and 0 bases at J, with 7 bases between. CDR3 length: 14 residues. Germline assignment: CDR1 SGHDN and CDR2 FVKESK. The CDR3: CASSRTSSYNEQFF. CDR3 DNA sequence: TGTGCCAGCAGCCGGACCAGCTCCTACAATGAGCAGTTCTTC.

This clone occurred a few times. V is TRBV10-3 and J is TRBJ2-7; 10 nucleotides line up with TRBD1. This CDR3 comprises 17 residues. Germline V gene sequence: CDR1 ENHRY, CDR2 SYGVKD. V was pared by 0 bases and J by 0 bases, with 5 bases of the junction left unmatched. The CDR3 spells CAISESWGQGPSYEQYF. The CDR3 nucleotides read TGTGCCATCAGTGAGTCATGGGGACAGGGGCCCTCCTACGAGCAGTACTTC.

This clone showed up just a few times. V and J are TRBV27 and TRBJ2-3; D is unclear. The CDR3 is 14 residues long. CDR1 and CDR2 from the germline V gene are MNHEY and SMNVEV (reference sequence). V lost 3 bases, J lost 0 bases, and 7 bases lay in between. CDR3 amino acids: CASSLLASTDTQYF. The CDR3 bases are TGTGCCAGCAGTTTGCTGGCAAGCACAGATACGCAGTATTTT.

This clone was found a few times. The chain recombines TRBV21-1 with TRBJ2-2; the D segment call TRBD1 is taken from the table without a DNA check. TRBV21-1 is recorded as a pseudogene. The length of the CDR3 is 15 residues. DNA of the CDR3: TGTGCCAGCAGCAAAAACAGACCAAGGCACGGGGAGCTGTTTTTT. It codes for CASSKNRPRHGELFF.

The gene calls are TRBV5-1 and TRBJ2-7, with 11 bases identical to TRBD2. The V segment lost 3 bases and the J segment 4 bases; nucleotides outside the gene matches: 3. The CDR3 spans 14 residues. Germline V CDR1 and CDR2: SGHRS, YFSETQ. This CDR3 is CASSYTSGGYEQYF. The DNA for the CDR3 is TGCGCCAGCAGCTATACTAGCGGGGGTTACGAGCAGTACTTC.

This clone was recorded a few times. This chain links TRBV20-1 with TRBJ1-1; D gene uncertain. The CDR3 covers 11 residues. V was pared by 6 bases and J by 4 bases, with 9 bases between. Germline V gene lookup returns CDR1 DFQATT and CDR2 SNEGSKA (reference sequence). CDR3 nucleotides: TGCAGTGCCCCAAGGGCCACTGAAGCTTTCTTT. As protein: CSAPRATEAFF.